This T cell receptor beta chain was retrieved from a study of CD4+ T cells in melanoma (dated by TCRdb to between 2021 and 2023). Notes on the research overall: The study examined neoantigen-specific CD4+ T cells in human melanoma.

Library method: the immunoSEQ multiplex PCR assay. This is the immuneACCESS table as TCRdb keeps it, with only in-frame sequences that have V and J called. A part of the clones is gone; compared with another copy, unresolved V genes explain less than half, and the rest is unexplained. In this sample the table shows 9,500 to 11,000 clones, about 68% of which occur a single time. Approximately 25% of the sample is taken by the ten largest. The donors were melanoma patients. Results the study describes overall, beyond this receptor: The report described a correlation between neoantigen-specific CD4+ T cells and the function of CD8+ T cells, macrophages and B cells. Neoantigen-specific CD4+ T cells in melanoma were reported to show diverse differentiation states.

There are 13 amino acids in the CDR3, from cysteine to phenylalanine inclusive. Just the 39-base CDR3 DNA is kept, in frame starting at base 1. V loses 2 bases, J loses 7 bases, and the germline ends lie 6 bases apart. Via the germline V gene, CDR1 is ENHRY and CDR2 SYGVKD. The table lists this clone with a few counts. Its specific antigen is unknown. Per-base qualities were not stored, and no clone one base away is much larger. Source material: cells from a culture (not recorded whether cultured in vitro). This receptor was identified in a human donor with melanoma. The sequence joins TRBV10-3 to TRBJ1-6, with no reliable assignment of the D segment. Read as DNA, the sequence is TGTGCCATCAGTGAGCGCGGAAATTCACCCCTCCACTTT. This translates into CAISERGNSPLHF.